This record concerns one TCR beta chain sequence. Genomic DNA constituted the template upon which TCR beta VDJ and CDR3 profiling was performed. Each CDR3 protein is one row after TCRdb ran MiXCR on the reads. The sample carries 100,000 to 150,000 distinct CDR3 sequences, around 48% recorded once. The sample is drawn from a study of CD8+CD57+ T cells in acquired aplastic anemia. Study as a whole: Sorted CD4+ and CD8+ cells gave a mean 3.2 ug DNA, range roughly 0.18 to 27.4 ug.

The CDR3 is 15 amino acids. Trimming cost V 6 bases and J 0 bases, with 17 bases left between them. Germline CDR1 DFQATT, CDR2 SNEGSKA (reference sequence). The chain links TRBV20-1 to TRBJ2-5; D is possibly TRBD1 or TRBD2 (6 bases each). The TCR sequence derives from a human donor in good health, serving as a control. Material for sequencing was sorted CD4+, CD8+, or CD8+CD57+ T cells (not recorded which) from PBMCs. DNA for the CDR3: TGCAGTGCGGGGCTCGGGGGCCGTGACCAAGAGACCCAGTACTTC. It codes for CSAGLGGRDQETQYF.